A single T cell receptor beta chain is shown here with its context. The data originate from a study of blood T cell repertoires in COVID-19. Cohorts were determined from participant-reported clinical history. Germline CDR1 reads MDHEN; CDR2 reads SYDVKM. V lost 6 bases, J lost 5 bases, and 7 bases lay in between. There are 11 residues in the CDR3. Study processing details: For nucleated cells, counts were estimated from reference gene primer amplification. Generated by immunoSEQ multiplex PCR, the TCRdb table keeps only in-frame clones and is missing some. The V and J calls and clone size were taken over from that table, and D and trimming were inferred from the DNA. Of approximately 490,000 clones listed, approximately 90% are singletons.

This TCR was sampled from a woman aged 18-30 years who had recovered from COVID-19. The sequenced material came from PBMCs or T cells enriched from blood (not recorded which). The chain combines TRBV28 with TRBJ1-1; D is perhaps TRBD1 (5 bases). The CDR3 sequence is CASRKGTEAFF. The CDR3 DNA reads as TGTGCCAGCAGGAAGGGGACTGAAGCTTTCTTT.